This T cell receptor (beta chain) comes out of a study of spatial heterogeneity in lung cancer. Study background: Averaged across combinations, each unique TCR and UMI pairing appeared more than ten times in raw reads, which were uncorrected.

TCR cDNA molecules each carried a unique molecular identifier. TCRdb itself ran the 5' RACE reads through MiXCR, one entry per CDR3 protein. The top ten clones hold around 27% of a sample with about 13,000 distinct CDR3 sequences, over 4.5% of them seen once. Study conclusions and caveats: Counts that tracked tumor mutation counts were those of expanded intratumoral alpha and beta TCRs.

Comments on this clonotype: No antigen is known for it.

Sample time point: sample taken at primary tumor resection. The CDR3 runs to 13 residues. Trimming pared 3 bases from V and 3 bases from J, leaving 8 bases between. The V gene's germline CDR1 is LGHDT and CDR2 YNNKEL (reference sequence). This TCR was recovered from a male donor with early-stage non-small cell lung cancer. The V call is TRBV3-1, the J call TRBJ1-1; D is unresolved. The sequenced sample was lung tumor tissue, obtained at surgery. The CDR3 DNA sequence: TGTGCCAGCAGCCAGGGGTGGGACACTGAAGCTTTCTTT. Translation gives CASSQGWDTEAFF.